Presented here are 12 T cell receptor beta chains from one specimen sequenced in a study of blood T cells in healthy people across ages. The use of a sample-barcoded 5' primer and a J-beta primer mix characterized a second PCR of about 7 to 12 cycles. Each CDR3 protein is one row after TCRdb ran MiXCR on the 5' RACE reads. Here the sample spans a few hundred thousand distinct CDR3 sequences, over 45% being singletons. The material sequenced was blood. These receptors came from a man in his sixties in good health.

The chain combines TRBV24-1 with TRBJ2-2; D is possibly TRBD2 (6 bases). The CDR3 has 14 residues. CDR1 KGHDR and CDR2 SFDVKD come from the germline V gene. The germline V and J ends were trimmed by 7 bases and 2 bases, with 10 bases remaining between them. CDR3 in amino acids: CATSGTVNTGELFF. CDR3 DNA sequence: TGTGCCACCAGCGGGACTGTAAACACCGGGGAGCTGTTTTTT.

This chain links TRBV7-6 with TRBJ1-1; weak D call: TRBD1 (6 bases). Trimming took off 4 bases at V and 0 bases at J, with 9 bases between the two ends. The CDR3 totals 14 residues. CDR1 and CDR2 from the germline V gene are SGHVS and FNYEAQ. CDR3 region: CASSSGGMNTEAFF. DNA of the CDR3: TGTGCCAGCAGCTCCGGGGGCATGAACACTGAAGCTTTCTTT.

This clonotype was counted between two and nine times. This sequence joins TRBV9 and TRBJ2-1, with D perhaps TRBD2 (6 bases). Germline CDR1 and CDR2: SGDLS and YYNGEE. Trimming stripped 2 bases from V and 6 bases from J, with 15 bases between. CDR3 size: 15 residues. CDR3 DNA: TGTGCCAGCAGCGTGGGCGGGATAGAAAGCAATGAGCAGTTCTTC. This sequence encodes CASSVGGIESNEQFF.

The chain joins TRBV11-2 to TRBJ2-2; 7 bases are a match to TRBD1. The V and J ends lost 1 base and 7 bases, in that order; junction bases with no gene match: 9. Germline values: CDR1 SGHAT, CDR2 FQNNGV. The CDR3 covers 16 residues. CDR3 nucleotides: TGTGCCAGCAGCTTAGCCGGGACAGTATCGGTCGGGGAGCTGTTTTTT. Translated: CASSLAGTVSVGELFF.

The V gene is TRBV7-9, the J gene TRBJ1-2; TRBD1 matches at 10 bases. Trimming took 2 bases from V and 6 from J; bases not matched to a gene: 3. This CDR3 is built from 14 residues. From germline, CDR1 is SEHNR and CDR2 FQNEAQ (reference sequence). CDR3 sequence reads: CASSLRQGADGYTF. The CDR3 coding sequence is TGTGCCAGCAGCTTAAGACAGGGGGCTGATGGCTACACCTTC.

There are a few counts of this clonotype. The chain has TRBV10-3 and TRBJ2-3; D may match TRBD1 or TRBD2 (6 bases each). Germline V gene lookup returns CDR1 ENHRY and CDR2 SYGVKD. V lost 7 bases and J lost 2, with 16 bases in between. This CDR3 comprises 15 residues. The CDR3 protein is CAITTGGGPTDTQYF. The CDR3 bases are TGTGCCATCACTACAGGAGGGGGACCCACAGATACGCAGTATTTT.

V usage is TRBV27 and J usage is TRBJ2-7; perhaps TRBD2 as D (6 bases). The CDR3 has 18 amino acids. CDR1 MNHEY and CDR2 SMNVEV come from the germline V gene (reference sequence). V gave up 0 bases and J gave up 0 bases, with 18 bases separating them. CDR3 sequence (DNA): TGTGCCAGCAGTTTATCTTCCGCGCGGGCGGGAAGCTCCTACGAGCAGTACTTC. Amino acids: CASSLSSARAGSSYEQYF.

This rearrangement joins TRBV6-1 to TRBJ2-3, with 7 bases identical to TRBD1. Germline V gene data show CDR1 as MNHNS and CDR2 as SASEGT. The V segment lost 8 bases and the J segment 5 bases; nucleotides outside the gene matches: 22. The CDR3 consists of 18 residues. CDR3 protein: CASFRDRWDRVGGDTQYF. The CDR3 DNA follows: TGTGCCAGCTTCCGGGACAGATGGGACCGGGTCGGAGGAGATACGCAGTATTTT.

This clonotype was seen repeatedly, ten times or more. The rearrangement joins TRBV7-9 to TRBJ1-6; 9 bases match TRBD1. The CDR3 has 15 amino acids. V lost 5 bases to trimming and J lost 5 bases; unmatched junction nucleotides: 4. CDR1 SEHNR and CDR2 FQNEAQ come from the germline V gene (reference sequence). CDR3 DNA: TGTGCCAGCAGCGGCCGGGACAGGGATAATTCACCCCTCCACTTT. This sequence encodes CASSGRDRDNSPLHF.

This clonotype was recorded at least ten times. The genes are TRBV7-2 and TRBJ2-3; D not resolved. V lost 5 bases, J lost 0 bases, and 9 bases lay in between. The germline gives CDR1 SGHTA, CDR2 FQGNSA. The CDR3 loop spans 14 amino acids. The CDR3 bases are TGTGCCAGCAGCCGGACCTCTAGCACAGATACGCAGTATTTT. Translation: CASSRTSSTDTQYF.

The chain links TRBV28 to TRBJ2-3, with TRBD2 matching 12 bases. The CDR3 sequence is 15 residues long. Per the germline V gene, CDR1 is MDHEN and CDR2 is SYDVKM. Unmatched junction bases numbered 8, after V lost 6 bases and J lost 7 bases. The CDR3 sequence: CASRTTSGRLYTQYF. CDR3 coding DNA: TGTGCCAGCAGAACTACTAGCGGGAGGTTGTATACGCAGTATTTT.

The rearrangement links TRBV25-1 to TRBJ2-1; 7 bases align to TRBD2. The CDR3 length is 15 residues. CDR1 and CDR2 (germline): MGHDK, SYGVNS. V trimming: 4 bases; J trimming: 6 bases; junction bases outside the gene matches: 9. CDR3: CASSARPRGSNEQFF. CDR3 nucleotides: TGTGCCAGCAGTGCGAGGCCGCGGGGGAGCAATGAGCAGTTCTTC.